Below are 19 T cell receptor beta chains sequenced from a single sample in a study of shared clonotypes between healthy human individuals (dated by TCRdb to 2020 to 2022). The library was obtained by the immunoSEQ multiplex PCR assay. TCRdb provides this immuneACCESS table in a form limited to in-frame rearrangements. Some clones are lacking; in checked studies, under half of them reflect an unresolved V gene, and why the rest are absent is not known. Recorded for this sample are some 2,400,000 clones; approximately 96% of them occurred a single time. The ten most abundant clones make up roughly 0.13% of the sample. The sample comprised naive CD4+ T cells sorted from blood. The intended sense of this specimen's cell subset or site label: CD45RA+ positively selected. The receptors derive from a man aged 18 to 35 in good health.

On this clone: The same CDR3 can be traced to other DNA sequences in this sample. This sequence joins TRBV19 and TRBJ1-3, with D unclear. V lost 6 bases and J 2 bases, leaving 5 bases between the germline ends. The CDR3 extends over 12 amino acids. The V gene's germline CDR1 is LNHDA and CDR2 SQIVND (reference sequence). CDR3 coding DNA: TGTGCCAGTAGCCCGGCTGGAAACACCATATATTTT. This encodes CASSPAGNTIYF.

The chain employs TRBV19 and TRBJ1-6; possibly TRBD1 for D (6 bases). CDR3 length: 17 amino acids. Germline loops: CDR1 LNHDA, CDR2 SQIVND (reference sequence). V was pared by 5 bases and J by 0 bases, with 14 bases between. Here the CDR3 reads CASSLRTASSYNSPLHF. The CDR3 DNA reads TGTGCCAGTAGTTTACGGACAGCCAGCTCCTATAATTCACCCCTCCACTTT. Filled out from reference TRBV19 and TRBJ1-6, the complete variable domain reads DGGITQSPKYLFRKEGQNVTLSCEQNLNHDAMYWYRQDPGQGLRLIYYSQIVNDFQKGDIAEGYSVSREKKESFPLTVTSAQKNPTAFYLCASSLRTASSYNSPLHFGNGTRLTVT.

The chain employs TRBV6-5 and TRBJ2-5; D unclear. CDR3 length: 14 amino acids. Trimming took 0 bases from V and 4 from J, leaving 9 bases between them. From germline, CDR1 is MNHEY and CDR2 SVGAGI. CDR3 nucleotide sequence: TGTGCCAGCAGTTACTCGTCCACGGGAGAGACCCAGTACTTC. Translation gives CASSYSSTGETQYF.

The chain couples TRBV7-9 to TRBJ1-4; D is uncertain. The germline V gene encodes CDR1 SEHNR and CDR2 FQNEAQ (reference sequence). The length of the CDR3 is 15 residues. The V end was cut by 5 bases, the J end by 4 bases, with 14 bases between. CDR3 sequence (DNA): TGTGCCAGCAGCGCAGCTGGACTTTTTAATGAAAAACTGTTTTTT. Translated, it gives CASSAAGLFNEKLFF.

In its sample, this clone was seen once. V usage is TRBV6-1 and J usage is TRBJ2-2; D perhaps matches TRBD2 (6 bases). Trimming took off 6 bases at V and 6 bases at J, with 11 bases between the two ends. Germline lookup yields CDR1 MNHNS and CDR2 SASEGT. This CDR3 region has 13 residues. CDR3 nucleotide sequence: TGTGCCAGCAGGGCTAGCGTGTCCGGGGAGCTGTTTTTT. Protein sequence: CASRASVSGELFF.

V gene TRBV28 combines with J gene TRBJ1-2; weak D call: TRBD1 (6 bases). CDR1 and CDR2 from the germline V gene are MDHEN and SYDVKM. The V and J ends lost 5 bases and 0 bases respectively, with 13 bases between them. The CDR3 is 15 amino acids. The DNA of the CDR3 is TGTGCCAGCAGTCACCGGGACACCACTAACTATGGCTACACCTTC. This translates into CASSHRDTTNYGYTF.

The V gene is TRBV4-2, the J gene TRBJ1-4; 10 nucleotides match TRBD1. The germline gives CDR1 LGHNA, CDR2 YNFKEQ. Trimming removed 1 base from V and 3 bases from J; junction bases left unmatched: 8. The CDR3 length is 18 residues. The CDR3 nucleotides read TGTGCCAGCAGCCAAGGGGGACAGGGGATCTTGGCTAATGAAAAACTGTTTTTT. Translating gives CASSQGGQGILANEKLFF.

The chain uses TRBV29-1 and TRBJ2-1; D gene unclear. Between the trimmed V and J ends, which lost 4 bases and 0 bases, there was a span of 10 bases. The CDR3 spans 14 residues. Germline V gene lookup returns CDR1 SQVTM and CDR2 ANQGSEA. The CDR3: CSVVGRSSYNEQFF. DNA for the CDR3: TGCAGCGTTGTAGGCAGGAGCTCCTACAATGAGCAGTTCTTC.

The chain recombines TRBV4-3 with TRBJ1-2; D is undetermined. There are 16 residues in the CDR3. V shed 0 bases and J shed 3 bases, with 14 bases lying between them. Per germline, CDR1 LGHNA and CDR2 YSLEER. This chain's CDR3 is CASSQELGGGYYGYTF. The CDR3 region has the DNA TGCGCCAGCAGCCAAGAGCTCGGCGGTGGGTACTATGGCTACACCTTC.

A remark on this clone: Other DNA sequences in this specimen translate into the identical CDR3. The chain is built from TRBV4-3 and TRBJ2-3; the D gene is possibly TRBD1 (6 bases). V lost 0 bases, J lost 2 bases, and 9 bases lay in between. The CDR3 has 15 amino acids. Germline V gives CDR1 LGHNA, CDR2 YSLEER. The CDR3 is CASSQETGPTDTQYF. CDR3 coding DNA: TGCGCCAGCAGCCAAGAGACAGGCCCCACAGATACGCAGTATTTT.

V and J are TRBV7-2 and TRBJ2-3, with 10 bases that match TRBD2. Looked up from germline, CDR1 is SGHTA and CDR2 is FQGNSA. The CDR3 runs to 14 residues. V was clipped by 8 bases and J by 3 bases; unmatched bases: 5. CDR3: CASGSSGRTDTQYF. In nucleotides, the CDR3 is TGTGCCAGCGGTTCTAGCGGGAGAACAGATACGCAGTATTTT.

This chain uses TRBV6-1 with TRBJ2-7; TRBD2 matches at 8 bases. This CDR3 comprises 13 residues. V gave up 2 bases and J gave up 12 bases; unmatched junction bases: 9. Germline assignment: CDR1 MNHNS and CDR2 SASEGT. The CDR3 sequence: CASSENGLALGYF. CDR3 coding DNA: TGTGCCAGCAGTGAAAACGGACTAGCCCTGGGGTACTTC.

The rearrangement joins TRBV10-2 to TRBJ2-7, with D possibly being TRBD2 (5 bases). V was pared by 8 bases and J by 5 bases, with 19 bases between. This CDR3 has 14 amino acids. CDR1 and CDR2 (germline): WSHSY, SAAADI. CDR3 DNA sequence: TGCGCCAGCCGGCAGGATAGTCTTAGCGACGAGCAGTACTTC. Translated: CASRQDSLSDEQYF.

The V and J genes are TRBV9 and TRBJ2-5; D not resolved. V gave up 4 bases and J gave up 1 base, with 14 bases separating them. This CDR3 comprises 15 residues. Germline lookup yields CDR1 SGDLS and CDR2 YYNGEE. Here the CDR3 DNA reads TGTGCCAGCAGCCGTCTAGGCGCGGCCCAAGAGACCCAGTACTTC. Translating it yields CASSRLGAAQETQYF. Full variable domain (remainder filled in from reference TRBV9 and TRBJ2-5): DSGVTQTPKHLITATGQRVTLRCSPRSGDLSVYWYQQSLDQGLQFLIQYYNGEERAKGNILERFSAQQFPDLHSELNLSSLELGDSALYFCASSRLGAAQETQYFGPGTRLLVL.

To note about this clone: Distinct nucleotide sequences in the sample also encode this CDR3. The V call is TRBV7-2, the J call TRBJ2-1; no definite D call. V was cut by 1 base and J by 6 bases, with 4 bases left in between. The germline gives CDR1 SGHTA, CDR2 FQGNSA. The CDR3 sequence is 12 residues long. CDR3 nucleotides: TGTGCCAGCAGCTTAGTGGGCAATGAGCAGTTCTTC. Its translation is CASSLVGNEQFF.

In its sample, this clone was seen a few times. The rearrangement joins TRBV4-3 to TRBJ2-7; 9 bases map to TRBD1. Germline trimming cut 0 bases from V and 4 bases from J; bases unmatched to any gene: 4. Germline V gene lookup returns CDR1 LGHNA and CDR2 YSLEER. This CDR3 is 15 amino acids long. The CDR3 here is CASSQDTGGAYEQYF. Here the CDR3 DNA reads TGCGCCAGCAGCCAAGATACAGGGGGCGCGTACGAGCAGTACTTC.

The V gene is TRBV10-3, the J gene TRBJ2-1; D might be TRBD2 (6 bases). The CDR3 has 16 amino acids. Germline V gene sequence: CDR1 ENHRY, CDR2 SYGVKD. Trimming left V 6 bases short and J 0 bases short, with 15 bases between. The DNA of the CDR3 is TGTGCCATCAGCATCCGCGGGGTGAGCTCCTACAATGAGCAGTTCTTC. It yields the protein CAISIRGVSSYNEQFF.

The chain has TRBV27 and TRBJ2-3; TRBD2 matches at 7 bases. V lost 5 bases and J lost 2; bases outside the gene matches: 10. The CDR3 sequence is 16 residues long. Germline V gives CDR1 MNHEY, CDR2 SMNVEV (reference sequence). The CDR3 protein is CASSAPLAANTDTQYF. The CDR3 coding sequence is TGTGCCAGCAGTGCCCCTCTAGCGGCAAACACAGATACGCAGTATTTT.

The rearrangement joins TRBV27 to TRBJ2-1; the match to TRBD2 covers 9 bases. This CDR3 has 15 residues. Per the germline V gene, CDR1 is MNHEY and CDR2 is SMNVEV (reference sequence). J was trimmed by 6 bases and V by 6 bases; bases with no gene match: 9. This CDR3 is CASRGGGGGINEQFF. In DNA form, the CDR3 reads TGTGCCAGCAGAGGCGGGGGGGGTGGAATCAATGAGCAGTTCTTC.